What follows are 30 T cell receptor beta chains derived from one specimen sequenced in a study of blood T cell repertoires in COVID-19. Sequencing used immunoSEQ multiplex PCR; TCRdb keeps in-frame clones, though not all of them. The table lists a few hundred thousand clones, roughly nine tenths of them singletons, with roughly 6.7% in the top ten. Sequenced sample: peripheral blood. These receptors all stem from a man younger than 35 who had recovered from COVID-19.

The chain couples TRBV30 to TRBJ1-6, with TRBD1 identical over 10 bases. J was trimmed by 7 bases and V by 0 bases; bases with no gene match: 6. The V gene's germline CDR1 is GTSNPN and CDR2 SVGIG (reference sequence). The CDR3 sequence is 16 residues long. CDR3 region: CAWSVQPGQGNSPLHF. The CDR3 DNA reads as TGTGCCTGGAGTGTCCAACCGGGACAGGGGAATTCACCCCTCCACTTT. Full variable domain (missing parts from reference TRBV30 and TRBJ1-6): SQTIHQWPATLVQPVGSPLSLECTVEGTSNPNLYWYRQAAGRGLQLLFYSVGIGQISSEVPQNLSASRPQDRQFILSSKKLLLSDSGFYLCAWSVQPGQGNSPLHFGNGTRLTVT.

The chain employs TRBV12-3 or TRBV12-4 and TRBJ2-3; maybe TRBD2 (6 bases). The CDR3 contains 13 residues. Trimming took off 6 bases at V and 1 base at J, with 8 bases between the two ends. DNA of the CDR3: TGTGCCAGCAGCACGGGGGGCACAGATACGCAGTATTTT. This sequence encodes CASSTGGTDTQYF.

The genes are TRBV24-1 and TRBJ2-3, with 7 positions matching TRBD2. CDR1 and CDR2 from the germline V gene are KGHDR and SFDVKD. V was clipped by 9 bases and J by 6 bases; unmatched bases: 2. The CDR3 totals 11 residues. CDR3 amino acids: CATWGGDTQYF. DNA for the CDR3: TGTGCCACCTGGGGGGGGGATACGCAGTATTTT.

The chain combines TRBV9 with TRBJ1-2; 10 nucleotides line up with TRBD1. CDR1 SGDLS and CDR2 YYNGEE come from the germline V gene. J lost 4 bases, V lost 3 bases, and 9 bases had no gene match. The CDR3 is made up of 16 amino acids. The CDR3 is CASSAGEGTGAYGYTF. The CDR3 coding sequence is TGTGCCAGCAGCGCAGGGGAGGGGACAGGGGCCTATGGCTACACCTTC.

The chain's CDR3 is CASSKLSSYNEQFF. For the CDR3, the DNA is TGTGCCAGCAGCAAACTGAGCTCCTACAATGAGCAGTTCTTC. The rearrangement joins TRBV7-2 to TRBJ2-1; no reliable D call. CDR3 length equals 14 residues. Trimming pared 5 bases from V and 0 bases from J, leaving 8 bases between. In germline, CDR1 is SGHTA, CDR2 FQGNSA.

This clone was counted ten times or more. The chain links TRBV4-2 to TRBJ2-7; no reliable D call. The CDR3 spans 15 residues. Trimming took 0 bases from V and 0 from J, leaving 9 bases between them. The germline V gene encodes CDR1 LGHNA and CDR2 YNFKEQ. The CDR3 region is CASSQEETSSYEQYF. The CDR3 DNA follows: TGTGCCAGCAGCCAAGAAGAGACTTCCTCCTACGAGCAGTACTTC.

CDR3 region: CALIQGDGEAFF. CDR3 in DNA: TGTGCCTTAATCCAGGGTGATGGTGAAGCTTTCTTT. The chain has TRBV7-9 and TRBJ1-1; D perhaps matches TRBD1 (5 bases). This CDR3 is 12 amino acids long. V was cut by 11 bases and J by 7 bases, with 17 bases left in between. Per germline, CDR1 SEHNR and CDR2 FQNEAQ (reference sequence).

The rearrangement joins TRBV18 to TRBJ2-7, with 8 bases lining up with TRBD1. This CDR3 comprises 13 residues. Germline CDR1 is KGHSH and CDR2 is LQKENI. The trim removed 5 bases at V and 1 base at J, leaving 1 base unmatched. Here the CDR3 DNA reads TGTGCCAGCTCAGGGACAGGATCCTACGAGCAGTACTTC. It translates to CASSGTGSYEQYF.

DNA for the CDR3: TGTGCCAGCAGCTTATTGTCCCCATACACAGGGGGCGCAGACCTTGAAGCTTTCTTT. Translation: CASSLLSPYTGGADLEAFF. The chain couples TRBV11-2 to TRBJ1-1; TRBD1 matches 9 bases. This CDR3 region has 19 residues. CDR1 SGHAT and CDR2 FQNNGV come from the germline V gene. With V trimmed by 2 bases and J by 7 bases, 20 bases remained unmatched.

This clone has a handful of counts. This chain links TRBV6-5 with TRBJ2-7; D gene uncertain. Germline CDR1 is MNHEY and CDR2 is SVGAGI. The ends were cut back, 2 bases at V and 3 bases at J, with 2 bases in the middle. The CDR3 is 11 residues long. The CDR3: CASSYLYEQYF. The CDR3 DNA is TGTGCCAGCAGTTACCTCTACGAGCAGTACTTC.

This rearrangement joins TRBV7-9 to TRBJ2-5; D is unclear. V lost 11 bases and J 3 bases, leaving 4 bases between the germline ends. This CDR3 contains 9 residues. Germline-derived CDR1 and CDR2 are SEHNR and FQNEAQ (reference sequence). Here the CDR3 DNA reads TGTGCCGTAAAAGAGACCCAGTACTTC. Its protein is CAVKETQYF.

V gene TRBV6-5 combines with J gene TRBJ2-1, with 9 bases aligning to TRBD1. The V and J ends lost 7 bases and 8 bases, in that order; junction bases with no gene match: 6. Germline V gene data show CDR1 as MNHEY and CDR2 as SVGAGI. The CDR3 loop spans 13 amino acids. CDR3 amino acids: CASTLDRGYEQFF. The CDR3 bases are TGTGCCAGCACCCTGGACAGGGGTTATGAGCAGTTCTTC.

For the CDR3, the DNA is TGCGCCAGCACCTGGGCCCTTGTGGGCGGGGGGATCTCCTACAATGAGCAGTTCTTC. This encodes CASTWALVGGGISYNEQFF. The genes are TRBV4-1 and TRBJ2-1; the match to TRBD2 covers 8 bases. V lost 7 bases to trimming and J lost 0 bases; unmatched junction nucleotides: 17. CDR3 length equals 19 residues. Germline CDR1 MGHRA, CDR2 YSYEKL.

This clone has just a few counts. The chain couples TRBV30 to TRBJ2-1, with TRBD2 identical over 14 bases. V was pared by 0 bases and J by 0 bases, with 4 bases of the junction left unmatched. The CDR3 totals 18 residues. Germline values: CDR1 GTSNPN, CDR2 SVGIG (reference sequence). The CDR3 loop reads CAWSVRTSGRSSYNEQFF. The CDR3 DNA reads as TGTGCCTGGAGTGTTAGGACTAGCGGGAGGAGCTCCTACAATGAGCAGTTCTTC.

Note on this clone: The same CDR3 can be traced to other DNA sequences in this sample. This CDR3 is CASSPGSYEQYF. CDR3 DNA: TGTGCCAGCAGTCCAGGTTCCTACGAGCAGTACTTC. The J gene is TRBJ2-7, the V gene TRBV12-3 or TRBV12-4; D remains unclear. The V and J ends lost 5 bases and 1 base respectively, with 6 bases between them. This CDR3 has 12 residues.

This clone was observed a handful of times. The chain links TRBV5-8 to TRBJ2-5, with TRBD1 identical over 7 bases. CDR3 length equals 14 residues. J gave up 0 bases and V 4 bases, and 3 bases lay outside the gene matches. Looked up from germline, CDR1 is SGHTS and CDR2 is YDEGEE. The CDR3 region is CASSPGTDQETQYF. CDR3 bases: TGTGCCAGCAGCCCAGGGACAGACCAAGAGACCCAGTACTTC.

This clone has a single count. The J gene is TRBJ1-1, the V gene TRBV6-5, with no clear D. Trimming removed 6 bases from V and 1 base from J, with 12 bases in between. This CDR3 has 14 residues. CDR1 and CDR2 (germline): MNHEY, SVGAGI. The CDR3, as DNA: TGTGCCAGCAGCTCTACTACACGGAACACTGAAGCTTTCTTT. Its translation is CASSSTTRNTEAFF.

In the case of this clone: The same CDR3 is also encoded by other DNA sequences in this sample. V usage is TRBV3-1 (or the pseudogene TRBV3-2) and J usage is TRBJ2-1, with D tentatively TRBD2 (6 bases). The CDR3 runs to 15 residues. V lost 0 bases and J lost 2, with 8 bases in between. Germline V gene sequence: CDR1 LGHDT, CDR2 YNNKEL (reference sequence). CDR3 loop: CASSQDTGAYNEQFF. In DNA, the CDR3 is TGTGCCAGCAGCCAAGATACGGGGGCCTACAATGAGCAGTTCTTC.

The CDR3 region is CASRDSSTDTQYF. CDR3 in DNA: TGTGCCAGCAGGGACTCTAGCACAGATACGCAGTATTTT. The rearrangement joins TRBV19 to TRBJ2-3; possible D gene TRBD2, 6 bases. Trimming removed 9 bases from V and 0 bases from J, with 10 bases in between. Germline lookup yields CDR1 LNHDA and CDR2 SQIVND (reference sequence). The CDR3 covers 13 residues.

This chain links TRBV4-3 with TRBJ2-3, with a weak D call TRBD2 (6 bases). Trimming took 0 bases from V and 2 from J, leaving 12 bases between them. The CDR3 is made up of 16 amino acids. Germline assignment: CDR1 LGHNA and CDR2 YSLEER. CDR3 protein: CASSQEGLPYTDTQYF. The CDR3 DNA reads as TGCGCCAGCAGCCAAGAGGGACTTCCCTACACAGATACGCAGTATTTT.

The chain carries TRBV5-6 and TRBJ2-5, with unresolved D. Trimming stripped 2 bases from V and 6 bases from J, with 14 bases between. This CDR3 has 14 residues. From germline, CDR1 is SGHDT and CDR2 YYEEEE. DNA for the CDR3: TGTGCCAGCAGCTTTTACGACCCGAGGAAGACCCAGTACTTC. Translating it yields CASSFYDPRKTQYF.

Details on this clone: The same CDR3 is also encoded by other DNA sequences in this sample. The chain employs TRBV7-3 and TRBJ2-5, with D tentatively TRBD1 (6 bases). In germline, CDR1 is SGHTA, CDR2 FQGTGA. The CDR3 totals 13 residues. Trimming shortened V by 2 bases and J by 5 bases, and 9 bases separated the two germline ends. The CDR3: CASSLGRGETQYF. CDR3 nucleotide sequence: TGTGCCAGCAGCTTAGGCAGGGGTGAGACCCAGTACTTC.

V usage is TRBV6-2 or TRBV6-3 and J usage is TRBJ2-7, with 9 positions matching TRBD2. The J segment lost 5 bases and the V segment lost 2 bases, leaving 7 bases of the junction unmatched. The CDR3 loop spans 15 amino acids. In germline, CDR1 is MNHEY, CDR2 SVGEGT. Here the CDR3 DNA reads TGTGCCAGCAGTTACCCCCGCGGGGGGGGCAACGAGCAGTACTTC. Residues: CASSYPRGGGNEQYF.

The chain carries TRBV4-3 and TRBJ2-3; TRBD2 agrees at 8 bases. Trimming took 4 bases from V and 0 from J; bases not matched to a gene: 3. The CDR3 totals 15 residues. Looked up from germline, CDR1 is LGHNA and CDR2 is YSLEER. CDR3 protein: CASSPRLASTDTQYF. The CDR3 DNA reads as TGCGCCAGCAGCCCCCGACTAGCGAGCACAGATACGCAGTATTTT.

The chain recombines TRBV19 with TRBJ2-7, with D maybe TRBD1 (6 bases). This CDR3 has 15 amino acids. CDR1 and CDR2 (germline): LNHDA, SQIVND (reference sequence). Trimming left V 3 bases short and J 2 bases short, with 14 bases between. The CDR3 protein is CASSIGGGQTYEQYF. In DNA form, the CDR3 reads TGTGCCAGTAGTATTGGTGGGGGACAAACCTACGAGCAGTACTTC.

The V and J genes are TRBV6-5 and TRBJ1-2, with TRBD1 identical over 10 bases. Germline lookup yields CDR1 MNHEY and CDR2 SVGAGI. V lost 7 bases, J lost 5 bases, and 10 bases stayed unmatched. The CDR3 sequence is 15 residues long. CDR3 sequence: CASNGGTGDSYGYTF. The CDR3 DNA follows: TGTGCCAGCAATGGTGGGACAGGGGATTCATATGGCTACACCTTC.

The chain couples TRBV7-9 to TRBJ2-5, with TRBD1 identical over 8 bases. The germline CDR1 and CDR2 sequences are SEHNR and FQNEAQ (reference sequence). This CDR3 contains 15 residues. Trimming at V came to 1 base and at J to 7 bases, leaving 8 bases not matched to a gene. DNA for the CDR3: TGTGCCAGCAGCTTAGTGTCAGGGGGCGCGAGGACCCAGTACTTC. Amino acids: CASSLVSGGARTQYF.

Points on this clone: The sample holds other DNA sequences that translate to the same CDR3. The chain uses TRBV12-3 or TRBV12-4 and TRBJ2-2; D ambiguous. This CDR3 region has 13 residues. The V end lost 3 bases, the J end lost 1 base, and 3 bases lay between the germline ends. The chain's CDR3 is CASSFRNTGELFF. The CDR3 DNA sequence: TGTGCCAGCAGTTTTAGGAACACCGGGGAGCTGTTTTTT.

This clone was detected once. The rearrangement links TRBV5-4 to TRBJ2-5; D gene uncertain. Trimming cost V 3 bases and J 5 bases, with 8 bases left between them. There are 12 residues in the CDR3. Germline V CDR1 and CDR2: SGHNT, YYREEE (reference sequence). The CDR3 nucleotides read TGTGCCAGCAGCTCCAATGTGGAGACCCAGTACTTC. The encoded protein is CASSSNVETQYF.

The V and J genes are TRBV5-1 and TRBJ2-5, with TRBD1 identical over 7 bases. V gave up 4 bases and J gave up 3 bases; unmatched junction bases: 6. Germline CDR1 and CDR2: SGHRS and YFSETQ. The CDR3 is made up of 14 amino acids. The CDR3 reads CASSVRQGKETQYF. The CDR3 DNA follows: TGCGCCAGCAGCGTTCGACAGGGAAAAGAGACCCAGTACTTC.